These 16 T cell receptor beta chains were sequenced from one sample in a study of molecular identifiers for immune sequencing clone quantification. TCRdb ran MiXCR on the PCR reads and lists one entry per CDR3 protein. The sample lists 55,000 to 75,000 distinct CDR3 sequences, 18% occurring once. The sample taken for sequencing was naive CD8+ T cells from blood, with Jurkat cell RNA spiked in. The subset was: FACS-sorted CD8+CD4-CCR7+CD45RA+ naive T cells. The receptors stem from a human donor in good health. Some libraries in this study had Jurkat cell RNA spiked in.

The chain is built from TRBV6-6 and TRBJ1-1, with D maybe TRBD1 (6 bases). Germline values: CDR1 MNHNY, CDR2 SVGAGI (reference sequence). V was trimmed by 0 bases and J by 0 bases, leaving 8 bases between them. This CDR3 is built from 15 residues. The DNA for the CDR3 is TGTGCCAGCAGTTACTCGGGGGCCTTGAACACTGAAGCTTTCTTT. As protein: CASSYSGALNTEAFF.

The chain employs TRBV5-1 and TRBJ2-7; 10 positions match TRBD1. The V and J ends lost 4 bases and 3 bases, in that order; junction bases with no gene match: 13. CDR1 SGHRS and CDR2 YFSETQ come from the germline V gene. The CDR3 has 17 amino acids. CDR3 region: CASSDRQGAIFVYEQYF. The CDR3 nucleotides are TGCGCCAGCAGCGATCGACAGGGGGCAATCTTCGTCTACGAGCAGTACTTC.

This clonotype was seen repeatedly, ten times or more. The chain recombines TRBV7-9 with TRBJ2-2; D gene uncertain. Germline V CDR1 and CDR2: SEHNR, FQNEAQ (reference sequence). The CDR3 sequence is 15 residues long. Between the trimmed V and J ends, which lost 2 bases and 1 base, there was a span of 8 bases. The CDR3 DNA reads TGTGCCAGCAGCTTATGGCGACAGAACACCGGGGAGCTGTTTTTT. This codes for CASSLWRQNTGELFF.

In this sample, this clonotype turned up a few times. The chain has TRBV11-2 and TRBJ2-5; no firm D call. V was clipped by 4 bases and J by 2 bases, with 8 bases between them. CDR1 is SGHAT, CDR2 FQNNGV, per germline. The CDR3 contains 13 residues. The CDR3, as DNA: TGTGCCAGCAGCTGGAAAATACAAGAGACCCAGTACTTC. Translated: CASSWKIQETQYF.

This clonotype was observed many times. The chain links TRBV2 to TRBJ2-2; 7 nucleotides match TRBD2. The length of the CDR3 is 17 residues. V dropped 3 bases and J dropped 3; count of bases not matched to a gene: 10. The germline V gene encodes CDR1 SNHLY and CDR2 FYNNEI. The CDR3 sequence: CASSDPGLAVDTGELFF. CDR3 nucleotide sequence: TGTGCCAGCAGTGACCCTGGGCTAGCGGTAGACACCGGGGAGCTGTTTTTT.

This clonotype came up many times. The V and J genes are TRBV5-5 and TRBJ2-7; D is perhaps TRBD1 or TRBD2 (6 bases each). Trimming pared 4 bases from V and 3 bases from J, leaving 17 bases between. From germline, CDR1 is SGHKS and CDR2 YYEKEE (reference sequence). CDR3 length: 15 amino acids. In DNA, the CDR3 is TGTGCCAGCAGCCATACGACAGGAGGGGGCTACGAGCAGTACTTC. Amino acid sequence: CASSHTTGGGYEQYF.

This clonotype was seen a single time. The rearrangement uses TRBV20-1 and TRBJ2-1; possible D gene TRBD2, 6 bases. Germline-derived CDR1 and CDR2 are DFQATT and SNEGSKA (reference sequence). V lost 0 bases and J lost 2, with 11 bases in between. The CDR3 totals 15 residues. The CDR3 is CSARDGSGAYNEQFF. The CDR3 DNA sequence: TGCAGTGCTAGAGATGGTAGCGGAGCCTACAATGAGCAGTTCTTC.

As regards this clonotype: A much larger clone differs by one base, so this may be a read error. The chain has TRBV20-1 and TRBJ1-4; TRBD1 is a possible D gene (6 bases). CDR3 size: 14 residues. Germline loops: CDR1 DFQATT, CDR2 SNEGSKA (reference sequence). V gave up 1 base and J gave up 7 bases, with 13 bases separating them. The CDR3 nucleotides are TGCAGTGCTAGAGCCCCCGGGACAAGTGAAAAACTGTTTTTT. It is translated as CSARAPGTSEKLFF.

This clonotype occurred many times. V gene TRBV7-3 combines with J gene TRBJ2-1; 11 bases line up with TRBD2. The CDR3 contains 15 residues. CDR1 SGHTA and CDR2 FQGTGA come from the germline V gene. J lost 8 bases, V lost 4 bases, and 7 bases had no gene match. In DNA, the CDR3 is TGTGCCAGCAGCTCGGGACTAGCGGCTCTGGATGAGCAGTTCTTC. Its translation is CASSSGLAALDEQFF.

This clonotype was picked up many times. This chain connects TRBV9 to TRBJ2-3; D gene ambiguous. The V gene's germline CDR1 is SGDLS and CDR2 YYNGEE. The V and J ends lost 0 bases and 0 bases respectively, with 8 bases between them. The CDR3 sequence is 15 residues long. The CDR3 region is CASSVATLSTDTQYF. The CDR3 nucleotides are TGTGCCAGCAGCGTAGCTACTTTGAGCACAGATACGCAGTATTTT.

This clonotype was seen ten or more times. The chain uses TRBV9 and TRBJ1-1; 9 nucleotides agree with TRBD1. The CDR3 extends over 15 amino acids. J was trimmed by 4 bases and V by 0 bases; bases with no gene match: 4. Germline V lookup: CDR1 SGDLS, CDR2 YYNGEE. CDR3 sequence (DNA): TGTGCCAGCAGCGTAGGGACAGGGGCGACCACTGAAGCTTTCTTT. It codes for CASSVGTGATTEAFF.

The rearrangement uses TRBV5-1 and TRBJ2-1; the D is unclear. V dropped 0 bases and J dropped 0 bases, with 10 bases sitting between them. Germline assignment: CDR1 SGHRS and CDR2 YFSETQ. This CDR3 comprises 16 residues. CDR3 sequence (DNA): TGCGCCAGCAGCTTGGGCCGTTCGAGCTCCTACAATGAGCAGTTCTTC. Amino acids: CASSLGRSSSYNEQFF.

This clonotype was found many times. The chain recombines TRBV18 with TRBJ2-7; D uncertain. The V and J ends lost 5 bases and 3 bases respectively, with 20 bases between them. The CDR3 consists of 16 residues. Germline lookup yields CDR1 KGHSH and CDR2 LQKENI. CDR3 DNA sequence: TGTGCCAGCTCAGGATCCGTCTCGAGAAACTTCTACGAGCAGTACTTC. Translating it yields CASSGSVSRNFYEQYF.

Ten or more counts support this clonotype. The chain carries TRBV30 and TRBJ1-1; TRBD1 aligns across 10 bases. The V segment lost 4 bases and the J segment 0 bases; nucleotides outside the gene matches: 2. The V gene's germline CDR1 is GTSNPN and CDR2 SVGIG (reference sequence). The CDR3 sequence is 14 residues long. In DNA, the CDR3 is TGTGCCTGGACAGGACAGGGGGTGAACACTGAAGCTTTCTTT. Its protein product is CAWTGQGVNTEAFF. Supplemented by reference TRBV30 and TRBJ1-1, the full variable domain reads SQTIHQWPATLVQPVGSPLSLECTVEGTSNPNLYWYRQAAGRGLQLLFYSVGIGQISSEVPQNLSASRPQDRQFILSSKKLLLSDSGFYLCAWTGQGVNTEAFFGQGTRLTVV.

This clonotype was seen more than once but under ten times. CDR3 residues: CASSPNLGVRSYEQYF. As DNA, the CDR3 is TGTGCCAGCTCACCTAACCTTGGCGTACGCTCCTACGAGCAGTACTTC. V and J are TRBV18 and TRBJ2-7; the D is unclear. The V gene lost 3 bases and the J gene lost 0 bases, with 15 bases spanning the gap. CDR1 is KGHSH, CDR2 LQKENI, per germline. The CDR3 covers 16 residues.

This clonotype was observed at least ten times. The CDR3 bases are TGTGCCAGCAGCCCATCACTCGTCGACACTGAAGCTTTCTTT. Amino acids: CASSPSLVDTEAFF. This sequence joins TRBV7-9 and TRBJ1-1; no firm D call. This CDR3 spans 14 amino acids. V was cut by 5 bases and J by 3 bases, with 13 bases left in between. The germline V gene has CDR1 SEHNR and CDR2 FQNEAQ (reference sequence). The full variable domain, its missing parts supplied by reference TRBV7-9 and TRBJ1-1, is DTGVSQNPRHKITKRGQNVTFRCDPISEHNRLYWYRQTLGQGPEFLTYFQNEAQLEKSRLLSDRFSAERPKGSFSTLEIQRTEQGDSAMYLCASSPSLVDTEAFFGQGTRLTVV.